This paragraph covers one T cell receptor beta chain sequence. Trimming took off 5 bases at V and 0 bases at J, with 17 bases between the two ends. From germline, CDR1 is SGHRS and CDR2 YFSETQ. The CDR3 is 17 residues long. The sample originates from a study of blood T cell repertoires in COVID-19. This table comes from immunoSEQ multiplex PCR, and its TCRdb copy is limited to in-frame clones, with some not included. Of about 170,000 clones in the sample, roughly 80% were seen once. The J gene is TRBJ2-2, the V gene TRBV5-1; D perhaps matches TRBD1 (6 bases). The sequencing sample was made of peripheral blood. The TCR originated in a man between 70 and 80 years old with active or convalescent COVID-19. The CDR3 DNA reads TGCGCCAGCAGGACTCCAGGGGCCCCCGCGAACACCGGGGAGCTGTTTTTT. As protein: CASRTPGAPANTGELFF.